The 4 T cell receptor beta chains reported below all come from one sample, sequenced in a study of PD-1 blockade in classical Hodgkin lymphoma. The protocol was immunoSEQ multiplex PCR, while the TCRdb copy is restricted to in-frame clones and leaves out a portion. The table shows just under 65,000 clones, with about 90% occurring only once. Described time point: cycle 4 day 1 (C4D1), after 5 to 7 weeks of nivolumab. Every patient experienced relapse after autologous stem cell transplantation, and brentuximab vedotin exposure varied. The starting material was peripheral blood mononuclear cells (PBMCs), obtained before the fourth cycle of nivolumab. These receptors were obtained from a human donor with classical Hodgkin lymphoma.

The V call is TRBV18, the J call TRBJ1-4; unclear D gene. The CDR3 consists of 14 residues. The germline V and J ends were trimmed by 1 base and 0 bases, with 3 bases remaining between them. Germline CDR1 and CDR2: KGHSH and LQKENI. In nucleotides, the CDR3 is TGTGCCAGCTCACCACGGACAACTAATGAAAAACTGTTTTTT. It yields the protein CASSPRTTNEKLFF.

The rearrangement links TRBV6-1 to TRBJ1-1; TRBD1 aligns across 7 bases. V gave up 4 bases and J gave up 11 bases; unmatched junction bases: 10. This CDR3 has 13 residues. Germline CDR1 and CDR2: MNHNS and SASEGT. CDR3: CASSVGLQGMAFF. CDR3 DNA sequence: TGTGCCAGCAGTGTCGGCCTACAGGGGATGGCTTTCTTT.

The rearrangement joins TRBV5-4 to TRBJ2-2; no definite D call. This CDR3 spans 14 amino acids. The V and J ends lost 3 bases and 3 bases respectively, with 9 bases between them. Germline V gene lookup returns CDR1 SGHNT and CDR2 YYREEE (reference sequence). In nucleotides, the CDR3 is TGTGCCAGCAGCTCGGATGTCCACACCGGGGAGCTGTTTTTT. Its translation is CASSSDVHTGELFF.

The rearrangement joins TRBV10-3 to TRBJ1-5, with unresolved D. V dropped 4 bases and J dropped 3 bases, with 7 bases sitting between them. The germline gives CDR1 ENHRY, CDR2 SYGVKD. The CDR3 is 13 amino acids. In nucleotides, the CDR3 is TGTGCCATCAGTGGACGGGTCAATCAGCCCCAGCATTTT. This translates into CAISGRVNQPQHF.